This T cell receptor (beta chain) was retrieved from a study of T-cell reconstitution after alpha-beta-depleted transplantation in children. Using unique molecular identifiers, the investigators prepared the TCRbeta library. TCRdb re-called the PCR reads with MiXCR, one entry per CDR3 protein. The sample contains about 400,000 distinct CDR3 sequences, about a fifth of which appear only once. Deletions cut 1 base from V and 2 bases from J, with 10 bases between. This CDR3 is 14 amino acids long. Germline V gene sequence: CDR1 SGHDT, CDR2 YYEEEE. The clonotype was recovered from a human donor who donated a stem cell graft to a child with acute myeloid leukemia. The chain carries TRBV5-6 and TRBJ2-7; the D is unclear. The starting material was PBMCs from the stem cell graft donor, obtained from the stem cell graft. DNA of the CDR3: TGTGCCAGCAGCTTGCAAAACGCTCCCTACGAGCAGTACTTC. Protein: CASSLQNAPYEQYF.